The rows below give T cell receptor beta chains drawn from one sample of a study of technical replicates of blood from a handful of donors. Method: immunoSEQ multiplex PCR; TCRdb's copy keeps in-frame clones and lacks some. Of about 61,000 clones in the sample, over 75% are singletons; the top ten hold about 5.2%. Source material: PBMCs. The receptors here all came from a human donor in good health. Some clones in this sample may be carry-over from other donors' samples. Both conserved end residues are part of each CDR3. A D gene is named only where the DNA matches it firmly. Only part of the rows carry a size: once, few, many, or a class if the clone is expanded.

>TRBV6-1|TRBD2|-|TRBJ2-7
TGTGCCAGCAGAATAGCGGGAGACCTATACGAGCAGTACTTC
CASRIAGDLYEQYF
>TRBV30|-|-|TRBJ2-2
TGTGCCTGGAGTTCCGTGGGAGCGGCGAACACCGGGGAGCTGTTTTTT
CAWSSVGAANTGELFF
>TRBV6-6|-|few|TRBJ1-2
TGTGCCGCGTTCGGGGGGAGCGGCTACACCTTC
CAAFGGSGYTF
>TRBV5-1|TRBD2|-|TRBJ2-1
TGCGCCAGCAGCTTGGTAGCGGGGGAAGGTGAGCAGTTCTTC
CASSLVAGEGEQFF
>TRBV29-1|TRBD2|few|TRBJ2-1
TGCAGCGTTGTGGGTACGGGGGGGTCCTACAATGAGCAGTTCTTC
CSVVGTGGSYNEQFF
>TRBV6-5|TRBD1|-|TRBJ1-3
TGTGCCAGCAGTTACTCACAGGGGGCTAGTGGAAACACCATATATTTT
CASSYSQGASGNTIYF
>TRBV6-4|-|once|TRBJ2-7
TGTGCCAGCAGACCCAGGACAGCTGTCGAGCAGTACTTC
CASRPRTAVEQYF
>TRBV7-8|-|-|TRBJ1-1
TGTGCCAGTCAGGCCAGAGTGAACACTGAAGCTTTCTTT
CASQARVNTEAFF
>TRBV7-9|-|-|TRBJ1-4
TGTGCCAGCAGCCAATACTCAACTAATGAAAAACTGTTTTTT
CASSQYSTNEKLFF
>TRBV15|-|once|TRBJ2-5
TGTGCCACCAGCAGAGATCTGAGGGACATCCGGGAGACCCAGTACTTC
CATSRDLRDIRETQYF
>TRBV30|-|-|TRBJ2-1
TGTGCCTGGAGTCCCTACCGAGGAGGGGCCCATGAGCAGTTCTTC
CAWSPYRGGAHEQFF
>TRBV30|-|once|TRBJ1-5
TGTGCCTGGAGTGTATCCTTAGGGTTTAATGAGGGTCAGCCCCAGCATTTT
CAWSVSLGFNEGQPQHF
>TRBV7-2|-|-|TRBJ2-1
TGTGCCAGCAATCCGGGGTTTTCGGTGTTGGGTGAGCAGTTCTTC
CASNPGFSVLGEQFF
>TRBV7-9|-|-|TRBJ1-3
TGTGCCAGCAGCGGCGGGAGCTCTGGAAACACCATATATTTT
CASSGGSSGNTIYF
>TRBV5-1|-|-|TRBJ2-7
TGCGCCAGCAGAACTACTAGGACCAACCCCTACGAGCAGTACTTC
CASRTTRTNPYEQYF
>TRBV6-1|TRBD1|-|TRBJ1-4
TGTGCCAGCAGTGCCCAGGGACAGGGCTTCGGAAAACTGTTTTTT
CASSAQGQGFGKLFF
>TRBV5-4|TRBD1|-|TRBJ2-4
TGTGCCAGCAGCGGGGGACAGGGCGAACCCCAAAACATTCAGTACTTC
CASSGGQGEPQNIQYF
>TRBV29-1|-|few|TRBJ1-1
TGCAGCGTTGAAGGACAGTTTGTTACTGAAGCTTTCTTT
CSVEGQFVTEAFF
>TRBV28|-|-|TRBJ1-2
TGTGCCAGCCGACGGCAGAACGGGTTCTACACCTTC
CASRRQNGFYTF
>TRBV6-5|TRBD1|once|TRBJ1-2
TGTGCCAGCAGGGAAACAGGGGGCGCTCCCTGGGGCTACACCTTC
CASRETGGAPWGYTF
>TRBV9|-|-|TRBJ1-4
TGTGCCAGCAGCGGGGGGGGCATTAATGAAAAACTGTTTTTT
CASSGGGINEKLFF
>TRBV4-3|-|once|TRBJ1-2
TGCGCCAGCAGCCAAGATCGGGGAGGACACTATGGCTACACCTTC
CASSQDRGGHYGYTF
>TRBV5-4|-|-|TRBJ2-7
TGTGCCAGCAGCTTGGGTCAGGACAGCTATACCAACGAGCAGTACTTC
CASSLGQDSYTNEQYF
>TRBV6-5|TRBD1|-|TRBJ1-4
TGTGCCAGCAGGGACAGGGGGGCTAATGAAAAACTGTTTTTT
CASRDRGANEKLFF
>TRBV5-1|-|-|TRBJ2-1
TGCGCCAGCAGCTTGCGGGCAGCGGGCAATGAGCAGTTCTTC
CASSLRAAGNEQFF
>TRBV11-2|-|-|TRBJ2-1
TGTGCCAGCAGCCTCCTCCCCTATCCCAATGAGCAGTTCTTC
CASSLLPYPNEQFF
>TRBV15|-|-|TRBJ2-1
TGTGCCACCAGCATAGGGGTCTGGGACAATGAGCAGTTCTTC
CATSIGVWDNEQFF
>TRBV5-1|-|-|TRBJ2-1
TGCGCCAGCAGCTTGCAACAGGGGGGGTCCTACAATGAGCAGTTCTTC
CASSLQQGGSYNEQFF
>TRBV2|-|-|TRBJ1-1
TGTGCCAGCTGGTTGGGGGGAGGCACTGAAGCTTTCTTT
CASWLGGGTEAFF
>TRBV10-3|TRBD2|-|TRBJ2-3
TGTGCCATCAGTCGGACTAGCGGGGGGCTTGGACCGAATACGCAGTATTTT
CAISRTSGGLGPNTQYF
>TRBV4-3|TRBD2|-|TRBJ2-5
TGCGCCAGCAGCCAAGATCCAGCGGGGGGCCGACAAGAGACCCAGTACTTC
CASSQDPAGGRQETQYF
>TRBV7-3|-|-|TRBJ2-3
TGTGCCAGCAGCTCTAGCACAGATACGCAGTATTTT
CASSSSTDTQYF
>TRBV27|TRBD1|-|TRBJ1-1
TGTGCCAGCAGCTACAGCAGGACAGGGGGTGAAGCTTTCTTT
CASSYSRTGGEAFF
>TRBV19|TRBD1|-|TRBJ1-2
TGTGCCAGTAGTGATCCCGGGACAGCTTATGGCTACACCTTC
CASSDPGTAYGYTF
>TRBV5-4|-|-|TRBJ2-1
TGTGCCAGCAGCTACGGAGAGGGCCTCTCCTACAATGAGCAGTTCTTC
CASSYGEGLSYNEQFF
>TRBV16|-|-|TRBJ1-5
TGTGCCAGCAGCCACCAGAATAGCAATCAGCCCCAGCATTTT
CASSHQNSNQPQHF
>TRBV7-8|-|-|TRBJ1-5
TGTGCCAGCAGAATAGGAGGGAGAAATGGCAATCAGCCCCAGCATTTT
CASRIGGRNGNQPQHF
>TRBV11-2|TRBD1|few|TRBJ2-2
TGTGCCAGCAGCGCCGCGGGACAGGGTGACGGGGAGCTGTTTTTT
CASSAAGQGDGELFF
>TRBV4-1|TRBD2|-|TRBJ2-2
TGCGCCAGCAGCCTGATTACTAGCGGGAGTACCGGGGAGCTGTTTTTT
CASSLITSGSTGELFF
>TRBV4-3|TRBD1|-|TRBJ1-4
TGCGCCAGCAGCCACAGGACAGGGGGGGGTGAAAAACTGTTTTTT
CASSHRTGGGEKLFF
>TRBV5-8|-|-|TRBJ2-3
TGTGCCAGCAGCTTGGGGGCCCCAATCGAGCCAGATACGCAGTATTTT
CASSLGAPIEPDTQYF
>TRBV6-6|-|-|TRBJ2-7
TGTGCCAGCAGTCGAACAGGGCCTTCGGGCTCCTACGAGCAGTACTTC
CASSRTGPSGSYEQYF
>TRBV6-5|TRBD1|-|TRBJ2-7
TGTGCCAGCAGTTCTAGGACAGGGAAGAACGAGCAGTACTTC
CASSSRTGKNEQYF
>TRBV16|-|-|TRBJ2-5
TGTGCCAGCAGCCAGGAGGGACGATTGGGAGAGACCCAGTACTTC
CASSQEGRLGETQYF